Included here is one T cell receptor beta chain sequence, with context. The target antigen is unknown. V lost 5 bases to trimming and J lost 6 bases, with 7 bases between them. CDR3 length: 11 amino acids. In germline, CDR1 is PRHDT, CDR2 FYEKMQ (reference sequence). The source of the sample is a study of cytomegalovirus exposure and HLA in healthy donors. The study's findings and limits: Later on, a genetic analysis was performed. It linked a missense variant in DCLRE1C with V- and J-gene trimming of TCR beta. In a later analysis, donors in an Asian-associated ancestry cluster reportedly had fewer N-insertions in productive TCRs than the cohort mean. The study found most TCR sequences rare, yet found some public TCRs in many donors.

This PCR relied on a set of 60 Vbeta primers and 13 Jbeta primers. Sequencing was performed with immunoSEQ multiplex PCR; in TCRdb, only in-frame clones are kept and a portion is missing. The table records under 300,000 clones, about 75% of them present only once. The sequenced sample was PBMCs. The chain couples TRBV13 to TRBJ1-1, with unresolved D. This TCR was sampled from a female donor in good health and CMV-seronegative. The CDR3 bases are TGTGCCAGCAGCCCGGGGTCTGAAGCTTTCTTT. Its protein is CASSPGSEAFF. Complete variable domain (other parts from reference TRBV13 and TRBJ1-1): AAGVIQSPRHLIKEKRETATLKCYPIPRHDTVYWYQQGPGQDPQFLISFYEKMQSDKGSIPDRFSAQQFSDYHSELNMSSLELGDSALYFCASSPGSEAFFGQGTRLTVV.